In its sample, the clone carrying this T cell receptor (beta chain) was seen many times. Its antigen is still unknown. The TCR beta CDR3 regions underwent amplification using RNA transcripts as the source. A set of HTBI primers served as the primers for a first-round RT-PCR of the TCR CDR3. A single record per CDR3 protein comes from TCRdb applying MiXCR to the multiplex PCR reads. This table has fewer than 450,000 distinct CDR3 sequences, about 18% appearing once. Patients with uncontrolled infections, other autoimmune diseases, pregnancy or lactation were excluded. These data are taken from a study of T cells in Graves' hyperthyroidism and ophthalmopathy. Study outcomes and limitations: Blood also held most thyroid clonotypes expanded beyond 0.001.

The CDR3 sequence is 13 residues long. Per germline, CDR1 SNHLY and CDR2 FYNNEI. Trimming stripped 1 base from V and 9 bases from J, with 9 bases between. Sequencing was done on a sample of blood. The rearrangement links TRBV2 to TRBJ2-2; no clear D. The sequence derives from a woman aged 25 to 39 with Graves' hyperthyroidism that later progressed to Graves' ophthalmopathy. The CDR3 loop is CASSEGLWRELFF. CDR3 sequence (DNA): TGTGCCAGCAGTGAAGGGTTATGGAGGGAGCTGTTTTTT.